The clone carrying this T cell receptor (beta chain) was counted ten times or more. Unique molecular identifiers, one per molecule, were present on every TCR cDNA molecule. A single record per CDR3 protein comes from TCRdb applying MiXCR to the 5' RACE reads. The table includes roughly 10,000 distinct CDR3 sequences, approximately 3.7% detected once. This sample is drawn from a study of spatial heterogeneity in lung cancer. Turning to the study itself: Unique TCR and UMI combinations averaged more than ten appearances each in raw reads.

Noted time point: sample taken at primary tumor resection. The source material was PBMCs, sampled at surgery. This sequence was found in a female donor with early-stage non-small cell lung cancer.

DNA of the CDR3: TGTGCCAGCAGTTACCCGGACAGGGGCATAAGGACGGACTCACCCCTCCACTTT. This sequence encodes CASSYPDRGIRTDSPLHF. The chain carries TRBV6-2 or TRBV6-3 and TRBJ1-6; 9 nucleotides align to TRBD1. Germline values: CDR1 MNHEY, CDR2 SVGEGT. V lost 2 bases to trimming and J lost 10 bases; unmatched junction nucleotides: 15. The CDR3 totals 18 residues.